The rows below give T cell receptor beta chains drawn from one sample of a study of shared clonotypes between healthy human individuals. Clones were sequenced by immunoSEQ multiplex PCR, and TCRdb holds only the in-frame ones, with some missing. The sample includes around 2,000,000 clones, 85% to 95% of them seen just once. Sequencing was done on a sample of naive CD8+ T cells sorted from blood. These receptors were collected from a man aged 18 to 35 in good health. Each CDR3 is given with its conserved first and last residue. D genes are given only for firm matches. A row's size may be missing; if present it is once, few, many or a size class.

cdr3_nt,cdr3_aa,cdr3_length,j_call,d_call,clone_size,v_call
TGTGCCAGCAGTGAAGCGTTCGGCGGGACCTTC,CASSEAFGGTF,11,TRBJ2-7,NA,NA,TRBV6-1
TGTGCCAGCAGTCCCCAGAGTAGCAATCAGCCCCAGCATTTT,CASSPQSSNQPQHF,14,TRBJ1-5,NA,NA,TRBV27
TGTGCCAGCAGCGTAGTGGGGACACCTGATTACGAGCAGTACTTC,CASSVVGTPDYEQYF,15,TRBJ2-7,NA,NA,TRBV9
TGCGCCAGCAGCCCGCGACTAGCGGGGGGTCCCTACGAGCAGTACTTC,CASSPRLAGGPYEQYF,16,TRBJ2-7,TRBD2,NA,TRBV4-1
TGTGCCAGCAGCAAACAGGGGGAAGAGACCCAGTACTTC,CASSKQGEETQYF,13,TRBJ2-5,TRBD1,NA,TRBV7-9
TGTGCCAGCAGCCTCTCACACACAGGGGGAGCATACGAGCAGTACTTC,CASSLSHTGGAYEQYF,16,TRBJ2-7,TRBD1,once,TRBV7-9
TGTGCCAGCAGCGTAGAGGGGGAGCCCTACGAGCAGTACTTC,CASSVEGEPYEQYF,14,TRBJ2-7,NA,NA,TRBV9
TGCGCCAGCAGCCAAGAGGCGGCGGGAGTGAAAGAGACCCAGTACTTC,CASSQEAAGVKETQYF,16,TRBJ2-5,TRBD2,NA,TRBV4-1
TGTGCCAGCAGTCGACAGGGGGCAGGTAATGGCTACACCTTC,CASSRQGAGNGYTF,14,TRBJ1-2,TRBD1,NA,TRBV27
TGTGCCAGCGTAGCGAGAGATACGCAGTATTTT,CASVARDTQYF,11,TRBJ2-3,NA,NA,TRBV7-9
TGTGCCAGCAAAGGGAGGTTAGACCTCACAGATACGCAGTATTTT,CASKGRLDLTDTQYF,15,TRBJ2-3,NA,NA,TRBV2
TGTGCCAGCAGTTTACCCGGGACAAACACTGAAGCTTTCTTT,CASSLPGTNTEAFF,14,TRBJ1-1,NA,NA,TRBV9
TGTGCCAGCAGCTTAGGAGCAGGGGCTTCGGGCACAGATACGCAGTATTTT,CASSLGAGASGTDTQYF,17,TRBJ2-3,NA,NA,TRBV7-9
TGTGCCAGCAGCCCTAGCGAAGGGTACGAGCAGTACTTC,CASSPSEGYEQYF,13,TRBJ2-7,NA,NA,TRBV11-2
TGTGCCAGCAGCTTGTCGGCTAGCGGGAAGATCACAGATACGCAGTATTTT,CASSLSASGKITDTQYF,17,TRBJ2-3,TRBD2,NA,TRBV5-6
TGTGCCAGCAGCTTGTCTAGCGGGGGAATAGAGACCCAGTACTTC,CASSLSSGGIETQYF,15,TRBJ2-5,TRBD2,NA,TRBV7-6
TGTGCCAGCAGCTTAACCCAGATCTACGAGCAGTACTTC,CASSLTQIYEQYF,13,TRBJ2-7,NA,NA,TRBV7-2
TGTGCCAGTACTAGCGGGGGGGACAATGAGCAGTTCTTC,CASTSGGDNEQFF,13,TRBJ2-1,TRBD2,NA,TRBV28
TGTGCCAGCAGCTCCCGCGGGGGGGCCCCAGATACGCAGTATTTT,CASSSRGGAPDTQYF,15,TRBJ2-3,TRBD2,NA,TRBV9
TGTGCCAGCTGGGGGGTGCTACAAGAGACCCAGTACTTC,CASWGVLQETQYF,13,TRBJ2-5,NA,NA,TRBV6-5
TGTGCCAGCAGCTCCTCCACAGGGGTGTTGGGTGGCTACACCTTC,CASSSSTGVLGGYTF,15,TRBJ1-2,TRBD1,NA,TRBV7-9
TGTGCCAGCAGTGAGGGGGCCTACGAGCAGTACTTC,CASSEGAYEQYF,12,TRBJ2-7,NA,NA,TRBV28
TGTGCCAGCAGTCACAGGGGGGAGGAGACCCAGTACTTC,CASSHRGEETQYF,13,TRBJ2-5,TRBD1,NA,TRBV27
TGTGCCAGCAGTGATACGGTAGCGGGGCCACAAGAGACCCAGTACTTC,CASSDTVAGPQETQYF,16,TRBJ2-5,TRBD2,NA,TRBV2
TGTGCCAGTAGTATAGGGCAGGGGAAGTTCTTC,CASSIGQGKFF,11,TRBJ2-1,NA,once,TRBV19
TGTGCCAGCACAGACGGTTCCTACGAGCAGTACTTC,CASTDGSYEQYF,12,TRBJ2-7,NA,NA,TRBV5-6
TGTGCCAGCAGCTTAGGGGCGCTTGGCTACACCTTC,CASSLGALGYTF,12,TRBJ1-2,NA,NA,TRBV7-9
TGTGCCAGCAGCCTGACGACTCCGGGCCGAGAACCCGGGAATCAGCCCCAGCATTTT,CASSLTTPGREPGNQPQHF,19,TRBJ1-5,NA,NA,TRBV5-4
TGTGCCAGCAGTTTATACTCCGGGACTAGCGGATACAATGAGCAGTTCTTC,CASSLYSGTSGYNEQFF,17,TRBJ2-1,TRBD2,NA,TRBV27
TGTGCCAGCAGCCTGACAGGGGGAGAGACCCAGTACTTC,CASSLTGGETQYF,13,TRBJ2-5,TRBD1,NA,TRBV5-4
TGTGCCAGCGGGCCCGGGGGGTACAATGAGCAGTTCTTC,CASGPGGYNEQFF,13,TRBJ2-1,TRBD2,NA,TRBV27
TGTGCCAGCAGCTTGGAGCTTAGCGGCAATGAGCAGTTCTTC,CASSLELSGNEQFF,14,TRBJ2-1,NA,NA,TRBV5-6
TGCAGCGTCTTTGTAGGAGGAGTCGGGCAGTACTTC,CSVFVGGVGQYF,12,TRBJ2-7,NA,NA,TRBV29-1
TGTGCCAGCAGCTTAGGAGGACTAGCGGGTTGGAATGAGCAGTTCTTC,CASSLGGLAGWNEQFF,16,TRBJ2-1,TRBD2,NA,TRBV13
TGTGCCTGGAGTGTTGGTATAGGGGAATTGGAAAAACTGTTTTTT,CAWSVGIGELEKLFF,15,TRBJ1-4,NA,NA,TRBV30
TGTGCCGGCTCGACAGGTGGGTACGTGAACACTGAAGCTTTCTTT,CAGSTGGYVNTEAFF,15,TRBJ1-1,NA,NA,TRBV6-1
TGTGCCAGTCAGCGCGACAATGAGCAGTTCTTC,CASQRDNEQFF,11,TRBJ2-1,NA,NA,TRBV19
TGTGCCAGCAGTTTAAGTCGGCTACTCTACGAGCAGTACTTC,CASSLSRLLYEQYF,14,TRBJ2-7,NA,NA,TRBV28
TGTGCCAGCAGTTTGGGATTAGCTCGCACTGAAGCTTTCTTT,CASSLGLARTEAFF,14,TRBJ1-1,NA,NA,TRBV27
TGCGCCAGCAGCCAAGTTCCGGGATCTACCTACGAGCAGTACTTC,CASSQVPGSTYEQYF,15,TRBJ2-7,NA,NA,TRBV4-1
TGCGCCAGCAGCCAAGATTATCCGGGACAGGGCTACGAGCAGTACTTC,CASSQDYPGQGYEQYF,16,TRBJ2-7,TRBD1,NA,TRBV4-3
TGTGCCTGGAGTCCTCTGGGGGGAGGGACAGATACGCAGTATTTT,CAWSPLGGGTDTQYF,15,TRBJ2-3,TRBD2,NA,TRBV30
TGTGCCAGCAGTTTATTCCAGGAGGGAGAAAAACTGTTTTTT,CASSLFQEGEKLFF,14,TRBJ1-4,NA,NA,TRBV28
TGCGCCAGCAGCGGGGCAGGGGGCGCCATGGACGGCTACACCTTC,CASSGAGGAMDGYTF,15,TRBJ1-2,TRBD1,NA,TRBV5-1
TGTGCCAGCAGTTTAAGTCGGGACAGGGCCTATGGCTACACCTTC,CASSLSRDRAYGYTF,15,TRBJ1-2,TRBD1,NA,TRBV27
TGCAGCGTTGTCGCTCGACGGCGGGAGGTTGCAGATACGCAGTATTTT,CSVVARRREVADTQYF,16,TRBJ2-3,TRBD2,once,TRBV29-1
TGCGCCAGCAGTGACGGGGGGGCCGCAGATACGCAGTATTTT,CASSDGGAADTQYF,14,TRBJ2-3,TRBD2,once,TRBV10-1
TGTGCCAGCAGTTACTCGCGGCAGGGGACAGATACGCAGTATTTT,CASSYSRQGTDTQYF,15,TRBJ2-3,NA,NA,TRBV6-5
TGTGCCAGCAGTGAAGTTGTAAACCCCGTCTACGAGCAGTACTTC,CASSEVVNPVYEQYF,15,TRBJ2-7,NA,NA,TRBV6-1